This TCR beta chain was recorded in a study of Graves' ophthalmopathy and Graves' hyperthyroidism. The CDR3 is 14 residues long. The germline V and J ends were trimmed by 5 bases and 4 bases, with 15 bases remaining between them. Stable hyperthyroidism meant no ophthalmopathy within 18 months of follow-up. Patients in the hyperthyroidism group, adults aged 18 to 65, were newly diagnosed, under 2 months' duration. Excluded were patients with other autoimmune diseases, uncontrolled infections, pregnancy or lactation. For repertoire sequencing, the TCR beta CDR3 regions were amplified from RNA transcripts. Scientists carried out first-round RT-PCR using HTBI primers and then a second-round multiplex PCR. TCRdb analysed the multiplex PCR reads with MiXCR anew, one entry per CDR3 protein. The sample consists of hundreds of thousands of distinct CDR3 sequences, around a fifth of them appearing once.

This clonotype was sampled from a woman between 18 and 29 years old with stable Graves' hyperthyroidism. Specimen: peripheral blood. The gene calls are TRBV12-3 or TRBV12-4 and TRBJ2-7; D is perhaps TRBD2 (5 bases). The CDR3 is CASSLSDGDYEQYF. The CDR3 region has the DNA TGTGCCAGCAGTCTTTCAGACGGGGATTACGAGCAGTACTTC.